This TCR beta chain was profiled in a study of radiotherapy plus CTLA-4 blockade in lung cancer. The data were produced by immunoSEQ multiplex PCR, yet TCRdb's version contains in-frame clones alone and is incomplete. The profile shows nearly 15,000 clones, 72% of them singletons. Details on this clone: Its antigen is unknown.

Alongside CTLA-4 blockade with ipilimumab, patients with chemo-refractory metastatic non-small-cell lung cancer received focal radiation. Study findings and constraints: Increased serum interferon-beta after radiation also reportedly predicted response strongly.

The receptor's source is a human donor with non-small cell lung cancer whose response to radiotherapy plus ipilimumab could not be evaluated. Here the sequenced sample was peripheral blood, taken from a patient treated with radiotherapy plus ipilimumab.

CDR3 bases: TGTGCCAGTAACGACAGGGGGCAACACTATGGCTACACCTTC. Its protein is CASNDRGQHYGYTF. This chain uses TRBV19 with TRBJ1-2; 10 bases line up with TRBD1. The germline CDR1 and CDR2 sequences are LNHDA and SQIVND (reference sequence). The V gene end was trimmed by 7 bases and the J gene end by 3 bases; junction bases not matched to a gene: 5. There are 14 residues in the CDR3.